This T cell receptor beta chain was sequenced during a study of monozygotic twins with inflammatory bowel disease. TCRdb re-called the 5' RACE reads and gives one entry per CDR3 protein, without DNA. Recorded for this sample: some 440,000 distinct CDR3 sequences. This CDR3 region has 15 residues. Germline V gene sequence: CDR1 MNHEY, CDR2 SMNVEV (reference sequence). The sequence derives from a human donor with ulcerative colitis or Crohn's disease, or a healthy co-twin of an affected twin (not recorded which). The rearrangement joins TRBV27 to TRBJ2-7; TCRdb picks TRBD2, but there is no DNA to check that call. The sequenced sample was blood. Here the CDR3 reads CASKRSAGGSYEQYF.